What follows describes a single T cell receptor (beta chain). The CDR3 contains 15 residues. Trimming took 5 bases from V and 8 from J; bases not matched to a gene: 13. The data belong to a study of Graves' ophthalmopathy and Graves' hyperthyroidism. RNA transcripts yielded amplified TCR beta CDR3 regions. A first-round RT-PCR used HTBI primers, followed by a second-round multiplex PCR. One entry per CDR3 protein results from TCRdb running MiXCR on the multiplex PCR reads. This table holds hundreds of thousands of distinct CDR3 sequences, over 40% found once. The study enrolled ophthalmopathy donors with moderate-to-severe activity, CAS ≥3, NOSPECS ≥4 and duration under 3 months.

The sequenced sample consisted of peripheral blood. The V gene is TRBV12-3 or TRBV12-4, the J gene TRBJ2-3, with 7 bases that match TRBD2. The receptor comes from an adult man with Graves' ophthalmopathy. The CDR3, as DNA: TGTGCCAGCAGTGGGGACTACCCGAGTACGGGTACGCAGTATTTT. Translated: CASSGDYPSTGTQYF.